The clone carrying this T cell receptor (beta chain) was counted ten times or more. This specimen comes from a study of blood T cells in healthy people across ages. V lost 5 bases to trimming and J lost 4 bases, with 17 bases between them. This CDR3 contains 15 residues. Using a J-beta primer mix together with a sample-barcoded 5' primer, a second PCR was run for roughly 6 to 12 cycles. One entry per CDR3 protein, called by TCRdb with MiXCR from the 5' RACE reads. The sample has 630,000 or so distinct CDR3 sequences; about 30% are singletons. The source material was blood. This TCR came from a woman of 80 years or more in good health. The rearrangement uses TRBV12-3 or TRBV12-4 and TRBJ2-5; D tentatively fits TRBD1 or TRBD2 (7 bases each). CDR3 amino acids: CASSPPQGRGETQYF. The CDR3 nucleotides read TGTGCCAGCAGTCCACCACAGGGGAGGGGAGAGACCCAGTACTTC.